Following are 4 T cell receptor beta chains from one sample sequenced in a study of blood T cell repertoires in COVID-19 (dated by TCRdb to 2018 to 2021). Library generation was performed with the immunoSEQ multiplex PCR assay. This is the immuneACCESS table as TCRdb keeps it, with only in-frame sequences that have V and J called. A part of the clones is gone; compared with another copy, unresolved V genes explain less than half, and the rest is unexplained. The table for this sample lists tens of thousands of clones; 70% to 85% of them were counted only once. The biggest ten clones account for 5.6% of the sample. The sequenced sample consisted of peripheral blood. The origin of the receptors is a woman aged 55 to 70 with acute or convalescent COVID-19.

The CDR3 region is CASSFEGRPYEQYF. CDR3 DNA sequence: TGTGCCAGCAGCTTTGAAGGGAGACCCTACGAGCAGTACTTC. The J gene is TRBJ2-7, the V gene TRBV7-9; tentative D call: TRBD2 (5 bases). The CDR3 has 14 amino acids. Trimming cost V 3 bases and J 2 bases, with 11 bases left between them. Germline-derived CDR1 and CDR2 are SEHNR and FQNEAQ (reference sequence).

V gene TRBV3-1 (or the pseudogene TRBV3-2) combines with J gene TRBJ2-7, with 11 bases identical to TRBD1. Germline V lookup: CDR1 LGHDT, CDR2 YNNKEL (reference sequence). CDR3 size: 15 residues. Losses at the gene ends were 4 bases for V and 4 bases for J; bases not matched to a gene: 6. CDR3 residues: CASSLGQGAMYEQYF. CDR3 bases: TGTGCCAGCAGCCTCGGACAGGGGGCTATGTACGAGCAGTACTTC.

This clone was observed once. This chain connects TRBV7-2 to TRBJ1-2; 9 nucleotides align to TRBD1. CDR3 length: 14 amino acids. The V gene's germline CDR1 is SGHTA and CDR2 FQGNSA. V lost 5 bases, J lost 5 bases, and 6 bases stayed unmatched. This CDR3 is CASSPQGADYGYTF. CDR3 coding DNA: TGTGCCAGCAGCCCACAGGGGGCCGATTATGGCTACACCTTC.

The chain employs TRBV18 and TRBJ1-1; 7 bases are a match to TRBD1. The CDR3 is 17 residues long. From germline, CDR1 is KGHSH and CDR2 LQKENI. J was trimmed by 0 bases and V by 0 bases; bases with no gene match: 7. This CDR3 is CASSPPEMGQMNTEAFF. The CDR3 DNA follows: TGTGCCAGCTCACCACCGGAGATGGGACAGATGAACACTGAAGCTTTCTTT.